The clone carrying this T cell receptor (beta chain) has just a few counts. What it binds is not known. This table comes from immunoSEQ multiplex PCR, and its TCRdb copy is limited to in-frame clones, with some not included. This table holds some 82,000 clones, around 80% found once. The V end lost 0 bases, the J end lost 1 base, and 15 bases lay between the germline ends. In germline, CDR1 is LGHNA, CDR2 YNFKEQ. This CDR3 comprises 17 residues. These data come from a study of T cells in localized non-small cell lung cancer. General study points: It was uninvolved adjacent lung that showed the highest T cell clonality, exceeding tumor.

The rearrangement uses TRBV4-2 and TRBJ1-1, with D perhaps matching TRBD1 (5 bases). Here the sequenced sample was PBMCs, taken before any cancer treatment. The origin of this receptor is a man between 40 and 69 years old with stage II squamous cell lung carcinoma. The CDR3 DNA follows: TGTGCCAGCAGCCAAGATCAAATTTTGAGGGGGAACACTGAAGCTTTCTTT. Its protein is CASSQDQILRGNTEAFF.